This entry concerns a single T cell receptor beta chain. Generated by immunoSEQ multiplex PCR, the TCRdb table keeps only in-frame clones and is missing some. The sample holds 150,000 or so clones, almost 85% seen once. This sample is part of a study of blood T cell repertoires in COVID-19. The trim removed 3 bases at V and 5 bases at J, leaving 10 bases unmatched. Germline CDR1 DFQATT, CDR2 SNEGSKA (reference sequence). The CDR3 is made up of 16 amino acids. Sample: peripheral blood. The sequence was obtained from a woman over 75 with acute or convalescent COVID-19. The chain combines TRBV20-1 with TRBJ2-1; 10 bases line up with TRBD2. The CDR3 region is CSASLRGTSVHNEQFF. In DNA, the CDR3 is TGCAGTGCTAGTCTTCGTGGGACTAGCGTCCACAATGAGCAGTTCTTC.